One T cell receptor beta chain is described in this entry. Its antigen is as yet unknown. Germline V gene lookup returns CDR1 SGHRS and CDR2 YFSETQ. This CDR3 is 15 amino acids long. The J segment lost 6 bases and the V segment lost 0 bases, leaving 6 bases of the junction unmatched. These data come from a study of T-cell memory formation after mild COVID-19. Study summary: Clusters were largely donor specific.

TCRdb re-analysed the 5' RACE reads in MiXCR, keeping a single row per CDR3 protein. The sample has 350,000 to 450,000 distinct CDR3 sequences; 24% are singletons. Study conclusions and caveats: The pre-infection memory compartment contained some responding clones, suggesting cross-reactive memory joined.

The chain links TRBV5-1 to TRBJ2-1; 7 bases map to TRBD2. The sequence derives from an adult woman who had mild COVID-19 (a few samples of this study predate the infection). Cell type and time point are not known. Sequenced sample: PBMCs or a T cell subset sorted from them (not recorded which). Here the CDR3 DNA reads TGCGCCAGCAGCTTGGCTGGCGGGGGTCTCAATGAGCAGTTCTTC. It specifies CASSLAGGGLNEQFF.